The rows below give T cell receptor beta chains drawn from one sample of a study of regulatory T cells in long-lasting Graves disease. Using its own MiXCR run on the multiplex PCR reads, TCRdb lists one record per CDR3 protein. The sample comprises roughly 700,000 distinct CDR3 sequences, around 32% of which are singletons, and 40% to 55% rests with the top ten. The sample here was peripheral blood mononuclear cells (PBMCs), taken when the disease was refractory, from a patient treated with antithyroid drugs. These receptors originate from a female donor with Graves disease. Both conserved end residues are part of each CDR3. The D gene is left open where the match is weak. Rows may omit the clone size; those that give it use once, few, many or a size class.

v_gene	d_gene	abundance	j_gene	CDR3nt	CDR3aa
TRBV12-3/TRBV12-4	.	.	TRBJ2-2	TGTGCCAGCAGTTTCCCCCTTAGAGGCGGGGAGCTGTTTTTT	CASSFPLRGGELFF
TRBV11-2	TRBD1	.	TRBJ2-2	TGTGCCAGCAGCTTAAGAGGACAGGACACCGGGGAGCTGTTTTTT	CASSLRGQDTGELFF
TRBV6-1	.	.	TRBJ1-1	TGTGCCAGCAAATCCAGGAACACTGAAGCTTTCTTT	CASKSRNTEAFF
TRBV19	TRBD1	few	TRBJ1-5	TGTGCCAGTAGTATAGGGGGGGGGACAGGACGGCAGCCCCAGCATTTT	CASSIGGGTGRQPQHF
TRBV28	.	few	TRBJ1-2	TGTGCCAGCAGCTTTTTAGTCACGGAGAACTATGGCTACACCTTC	CASSFLVTENYGYTF
TRBV6-1	.	.	TRBJ2-4	TGTGCCAGCAGTGAGTCGACTAGGGTCAAAAACATTCAGTACTTC	CASSESTRVKNIQYF
TRBV6-1	TRBD1	.	TRBJ1-2	TGTGCCAGCAGTGAAGGAGGACAGGGGGCGGGAGCCTATGGCTACACCTTC	CASSEGGQGAGAYGYTF
TRBV5-4	TRBD2	.	TRBJ2-5	TGTGCCAGCAGCCCGGTCGGCGGGAGCAGAGAGACCCAGTACTTC	CASSPVGGSRETQYF
TRBV5-1	TRBD1	many	TRBJ1-4	TGTGCCAGCAGTTTGGGACAGGGGAGTGAAAAACTGTTTTTT	CASSLGQGSEKLFF
TRBV9	.	.	TRBJ2-7	TGTGCCAGCAGCGTAGGGGCAGAGTTCTCCTACGAGCGGTACTTC	CASSVGAEFSYERYF